These 16 T cell receptor beta chains came from one sample sequenced in a study of blood T cells in healthy people across ages. A J-beta primer mix and a sample-barcoded 5' primer were used in a second PCR of roughly 6 to 11 cycles. Via MiXCR, TCRdb re-called the 5' RACE reads, giving one row per CDR3 protein. Among under 700,000 distinct CDR3 sequences, 24% were seen once, and the ten largest hold around 10%. The sample was also linked to a second study, of T cells of mothers and their children.

The source material was blood. All receptors come from a boy under 18 in good health.

The V and J genes are TRBV18 and TRBJ2-2, with TRBD2 identical over 11 bases. The germline gives CDR1 KGHSH, CDR2 LQKENI. Trimming at V came to 8 bases and at J to 0 bases, leaving 2 bases not matched to a gene. The CDR3 has 15 residues. The CDR3 DNA is TGTGCCAGCCAACTAGCGGGAGCGAACACCGGGGAGCTGTTTTTT. It translates to CASQLAGANTGELFF.

This clonotype was counted between two and nine times. This chain uses TRBV7-9 with TRBJ2-1; 10 bases are a match to TRBD2. This CDR3 contains 16 residues. CDR1 SEHNR and CDR2 FQNEAQ come from the germline V gene (reference sequence). V shed 4 bases, J shed 7 bases, and the junction held 10 bases outside the gene matches. CDR3 loop: CASSSLAGETVNEQFF. The CDR3 DNA sequence: TGTGCCAGCAGCTCCCTAGCGGGAGAGACAGTAAATGAGCAGTTCTTC.

The sample holds a few counts of this clonotype. Since no conserved phenylalanine or tryptophan closes the CDR3, a read error is the likely cause. The chain recombines TRBV29-1 with TRBJ2-1; D remains unclear. Trimming stripped 6 bases from V and 6 bases from J, with 12 bases between. This CDR3 spans 12 amino acids. Germline V gives CDR1 SQVTM, CDR2 ANQGSEA. CDR3 region: CSVVGGVNEQFL. The CDR3 DNA sequence: TGCAGCGTGGTGGGCGGAGTCAATGAGCAGTTCCTC.

This clonotype occurred a few times. This chain joins TRBV7-3 and TRBJ2-5; D not resolved. The J call is in doubt because the DNA end fits TRBJ2-7 better. The germline CDR1 and CDR2 sequences are SGHTA and FQGTGA. The CDR3 consists of 15 residues. The CDR3: CASSLDGGGAYEQYF. The CDR3 DNA follows: TGTGCCAGCAGCTTAGATGGCGGTGGGGCCTACGAGCAGTACTTC.

This clonotype has only a few counts. The chain carries TRBV7-9 and TRBJ1-4, with 7 bases identical to TRBD1. The CDR3 covers 15 residues. V was pared by 4 bases and J by 0 bases, with 2 bases of the junction left unmatched. In germline, CDR1 is SEHNR, CDR2 FQNEAQ (reference sequence). For the CDR3, the DNA is TGTGCCAGCAGCTGGGGACAGCCAACTAATGAAAAACTGTTTTTT. This sequence encodes CASSWGQPTNEKLFF.

This clonotype has just a few counts. V and J are TRBV12-3 or TRBV12-4 and TRBJ1-1; TRBD1 matches 7 bases. J was trimmed by 7 bases and V by 6 bases; bases with no gene match: 5. This CDR3 region has 12 residues. Written as DNA, the CDR3 is TGTGCCAGCAGGTTGACAGGGCGTGAAGCTTTCTTT. Translating gives CASRLTGREAFF.

The chain's CDR3 is CASSPRDRVIGEQFF. The CDR3 DNA is TGTGCCAGCAGCCCCCGAGACAGGGTTATCGGTGAGCAGTTCTTC. The genes are TRBV2 and TRBJ2-1; TRBD1 matches 7 bases. The CDR3 is made up of 15 amino acids. J lost 9 bases, V lost 6 bases, and 14 bases had no gene match. Germline assignment: CDR1 SNHLY and CDR2 FYNNEI.

Comments on this clonotype: One end of the junction is discordant with germline, which a read error may explain. The V gene is TRBV6-4, the J gene TRBJ1-4; D gene unclear. Germline CDR1 and CDR2: MRHNA and SNTAGT. This CDR3 is 13 amino acids long. DNA of the CDR3: TGTGCCAGCAGTAGATTGCCATTCGGAAAACTGCTTTTT. Encoded protein: CASSRLPFGKLLF.

This clonotype was seen more than once but under ten times. The chain links TRBV28 to TRBJ1-6; 9 positions agree with TRBD1. This CDR3 spans 15 amino acids. Trimming cost V 2 bases and J 8 bases; bases outside gene matches: 4. Germline CDR1 MDHEN, CDR2 SYDVKM. CDR3 DNA sequence: TGTGCCAGCAGTTTAGGGACAGGGAGTGATTCACCCCTCCACTTT. Its protein product is CASSLGTGSDSPLHF.

The rearrangement links TRBV11-1 to TRBJ2-1, with TRBD2 matching over 8 bases. The germline V gene has CDR1 SGHAT and CDR2 FQDESV (reference sequence). The CDR3 is 19 amino acids. J gave up 5 bases and V 1 base, and 16 bases lay outside the gene matches. CDR3 nucleotide sequence: TGTGCCAGCAGCTTAGTCACATGGAGCGGGAGTTTGAGGAACAATGAGCAGTTCTTC. Translated, it gives CASSLVTWSGSLRNNEQFF. The full variable domain, completed using reference TRBV11-1 and TRBJ2-1, is EAEVAQSPRYKITEKSQAVAFWCDPISGHATLYWYRQILGQGPELLVQFQDESVVDDSQLPKDRFSAERLKGVDSTLKIQPAELGDSAMYLCASSLVTWSGSLRNNEQFFGPGTRLTVL.

This chain links TRBV5-1 with TRBJ2-5; 9 nucleotides align to TRBD1. The germline gives CDR1 SGHRS, CDR2 YFSETQ. The CDR3 covers 15 residues. V was pared by 4 bases and J by 2 bases, with 6 bases of the junction left unmatched. CDR3 in DNA: TGCGCCAGCAGCGGGACAGGGCCCGGACAAGAGACCCAGTACTTC. Amino acids: CASSGTGPGQETQYF.

This clonotype showed up many times. This chain uses TRBV3-1 with TRBJ2-7; 9 nucleotides line up with TRBD1. Germline V gene sequence: CDR1 LGHDT, CDR2 YNNKEL (reference sequence). V shed 3 bases and J 5 bases; nucleotides not matched to a gene: 5. The CDR3 is 14 residues long. The chain's CDR3 is CASSQGQGRNEQYF. CDR3 in DNA: TGTGCCAGCAGCCAGGGACAGGGACGGAACGAGCAGTACTTC.

This clonotype occurred many times. The rearrangement links TRBV4-3 to TRBJ2-7; TRBD1 matches 11 bases. The CDR3 has 16 residues. Germline CDR1 is LGHNA and CDR2 is YSLEER. V gave up 0 bases and J gave up 3 bases; unmatched junction bases: 4. The CDR3 loop is CASSQDSGTGGYEQYF. As DNA, the CDR3 is TGCGCCAGCAGCCAAGATTCCGGGACAGGGGGCTACGAGCAGTACTTC.

The V gene is TRBV25-1, the J gene TRBJ2-7, with 10 bases that match TRBD2. The ends lost 0 bases at V and 7 bases at J; junction bases unmatched: 12. The CDR3 is 17 amino acids. From germline, CDR1 is MGHDK and CDR2 SYGVNS. CDR3 sequence (DNA): TGTGCCAGCAGTGAATATCCGGGACTAGCGTCCGGGGCTGAGCAGTACTTC. It codes for CASSEYPGLASGAEQYF.

This chain uses TRBV20-1 with TRBJ2-5; D might be TRBD2 (6 bases). Germline V gene lookup returns CDR1 DFQATT and CDR2 SNEGSKA (reference sequence). V shed 4 bases and J shed 0 bases, with 12 bases lying between them. CDR3 size: 14 residues. CDR3 sequence reads: CSAIRREDQETQYF. As DNA, the CDR3 is TGCAGTGCTATCCGGCGGGAAGACCAAGAGACCCAGTACTTC.

This clonotype appeared many times. V gene TRBV28 combines with J gene TRBJ2-7, with 11 bases that match TRBD2. V lost 6 bases to trimming and J lost 2 bases; unmatched junction nucleotides: 6. Germline CDR1 MDHEN, CDR2 SYDVKM. There are 15 residues in the CDR3. Here the CDR3 DNA reads TGTGCCAGCAGCCCCACTAGCGGGGGAACCTACGAGCAGTACTTC. Translating gives CASSPTSGGTYEQYF.